This section outlines one T cell receptor beta chain sequence together with its context. One end of the junction does not line up with germline, which may come from a read error. The data belong to a study of blood T cells in healthy people across ages. It was with a sample-barcoded 5' primer and a J-beta primer mix that a second PCR of about 7 to 12 cycles was run. TCRdb processed the 5' RACE reads anew with MiXCR; each CDR3 protein has one entry. The table records roughly 1,500,000 distinct CDR3 sequences, about 31% of them present only once. This CDR3 spans 15 amino acids. Germline values: CDR1 SNHLY, CDR2 FYNNEI.

The genes are TRBV2 and TRBJ2-1; D is uncertain. Sequenced: blood. The origin of this receptor is a woman between 25 and 40 years old in good health. CDR3 coding DNA: TGTGCCAGCACGACGGGCCTTAGCTCCTACAATGAGCAGTTTTTC. This gives the protein CASTTGLSSYNEQFF.